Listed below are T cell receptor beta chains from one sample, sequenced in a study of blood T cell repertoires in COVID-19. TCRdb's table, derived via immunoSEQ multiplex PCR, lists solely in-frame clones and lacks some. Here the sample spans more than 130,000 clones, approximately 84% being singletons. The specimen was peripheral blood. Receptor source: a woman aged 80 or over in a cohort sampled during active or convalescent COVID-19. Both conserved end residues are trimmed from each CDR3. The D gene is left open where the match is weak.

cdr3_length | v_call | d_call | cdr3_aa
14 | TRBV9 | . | ASSPSGSTTPDTQY
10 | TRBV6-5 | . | ASSPSVDTQY
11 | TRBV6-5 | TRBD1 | ASSRDRSGEAF
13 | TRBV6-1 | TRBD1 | ASSEGTVPNQPQH
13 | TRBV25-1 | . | ASSDRQAGGNTIY
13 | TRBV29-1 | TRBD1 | SVESTGFDPDGYT
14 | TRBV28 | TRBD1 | ASRPAGQGDFYGYT
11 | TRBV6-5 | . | ASSRDWDQPQH
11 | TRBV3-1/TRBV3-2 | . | ASSRRETGELF
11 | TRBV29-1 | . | SVGSGGVIGYT
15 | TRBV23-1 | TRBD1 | ASSQRDRGLANYGYT
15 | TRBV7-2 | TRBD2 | ASSLQGLAGGRDTQY
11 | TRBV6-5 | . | ASIRGWDTEAF
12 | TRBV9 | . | ASGWGTGHEGYT
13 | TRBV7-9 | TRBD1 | ASSSYGQGVYGYT
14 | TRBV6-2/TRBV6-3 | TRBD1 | ASSSYGRTGGSEQF
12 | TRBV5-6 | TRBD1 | ASSVGQMNTEAF
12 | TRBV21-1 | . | ASSNRRANTEAF
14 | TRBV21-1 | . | ASSRETGGNTGELF
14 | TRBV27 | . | ASSPWTAGGAYGYT
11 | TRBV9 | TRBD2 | ASSPSGTGELF
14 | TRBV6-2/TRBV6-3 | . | ASSYFSGGAAGELF
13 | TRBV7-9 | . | ASSPRGGAGEKLF
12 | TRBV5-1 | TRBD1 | ASSKTGENYGYT
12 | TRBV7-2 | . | ASSLAGAGETQY
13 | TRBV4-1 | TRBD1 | ASSQVGRGLHEQY
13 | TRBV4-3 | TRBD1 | ASSQGQGFTGELF
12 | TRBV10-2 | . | ASSESDLGQPQH
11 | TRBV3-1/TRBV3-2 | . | ASSRTGRNTIY
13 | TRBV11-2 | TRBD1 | ASSLRQGRRETQY
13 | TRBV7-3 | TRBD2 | ASSLASGNTDTQY
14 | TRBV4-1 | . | ASSHNEGRMDSPLH
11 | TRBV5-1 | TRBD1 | ASSMTGPTEAF
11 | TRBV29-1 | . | SLRAGYQETQY
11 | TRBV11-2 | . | ASTQGGWTEAF
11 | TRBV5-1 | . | ASSLAGRNTIY
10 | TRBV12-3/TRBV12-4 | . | ASSRQNYGYT
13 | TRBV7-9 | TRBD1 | ASSLGIGQGGGYT
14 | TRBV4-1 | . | ASSQRTASNYYGYT
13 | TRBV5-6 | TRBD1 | ASSLTGTGSHEQF
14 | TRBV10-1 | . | ASSDAGQLYQETQY
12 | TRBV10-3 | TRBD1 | AISEIGQGQPQH
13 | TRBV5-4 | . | ASSWGGSSGNTIY
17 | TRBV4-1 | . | ASSQYSDSLFGEVETQY
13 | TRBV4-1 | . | ASSHAGVRNQPQH
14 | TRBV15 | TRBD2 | ATSRGWTSGADTQY
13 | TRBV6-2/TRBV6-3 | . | ASSYVGLSADTQY
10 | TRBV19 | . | ASSTGDTEAF
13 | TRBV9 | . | ASSETGYSTDTQY